The source of this T cell receptor (beta chain) is a study of shared clonotypes between healthy human individuals. About this clone itself: Antigen unknown.

It was CD45RO-negative cells, positively selected for CCR7, that made up naive CD8 cells, with terminally differentiated effector memory CD45RA+ cells excluded. Study-wide results and caveats: The genetic and exposure-history diversity represented was limited by few donors.

The CDR3 is 15 residues long. V was shortened by 3 bases and J by 3 bases, with 11 bases between the two germline ends. Per the germline V gene, CDR1 is SEHNR and CDR2 is FQNEAQ (reference sequence). Profiling relied on immunoSEQ multiplex PCR, and the TCRdb table lists in-frame clones only, not all of them. The sample has roughly 570,000 clones, roughly 98% seen once. Sequences were obtained from naive CD8+ T cells sorted from blood. The chain recombines TRBV7-9 with TRBJ1-4, with D perhaps TRBD1 (5 bases). This receptor was taken from a man between 25 and 39 years old in good health. This CDR3 is CASSFSRVSNEKLFF. The CDR3 DNA sequence: TGTGCCAGCAGCTTCTCCAGGGTATCTAATGAAAAACTGTTTTTT.